This TCR beta chain came from a study of cytomegalovirus exposure and HLA in healthy donors. Study-level results: One later analysis reportedly identified an Asian-associated ancestry cluster that showed fewer N-insertions than the approximately 700-donor mean. Most TCRs appeared rarely, but some public TCRs recurred in many donors. Per a prior analysis, the majority of TCR beta V segments were productive roughly 90% or roughly 30% of the time.

In the PCR, 60 Vbeta and 13 Jbeta primers were used. TCRdb's copy holds only in-frame clones and misses some; the assay was immunoSEQ multiplex PCR. The sample consists of approximately 160,000 clones, 82% of them appearing once. This clone showed up just a few times. What it recognizes is unknown. Trimming stripped 2 bases from V and 5 bases from J, with 7 bases between. CDR1 SGHTA and CDR2 FQGTGA come from the germline V gene. This CDR3 contains 13 residues. The sample taken for sequencing was PBMCs. This clonotype originated in a girl aged 2-10 years in good health and CMV-seropositive. This chain connects TRBV7-3 to TRBJ1-5; a possible D gene is TRBD1 (5 bases). The DNA of the CDR3 is TGTGCCAGCAGCTTAGGAGGGGATCAGCCCCAGCATTTT. Its translation is CASSLGGDQPQHF. Together with reference TRBV7-3 and TRBJ1-5, the CDR3 gives the full variable domain: GAGVSQTPSNKVTEKGKYVELRCDPISGHTALYWYRQSLGQGPEFLIYFQGTGAADDSGLPNDRFFAVRPEGSVSTLKIQRTERGDSAVYLCASSLGGDQPQHFGDGTRLSIL.